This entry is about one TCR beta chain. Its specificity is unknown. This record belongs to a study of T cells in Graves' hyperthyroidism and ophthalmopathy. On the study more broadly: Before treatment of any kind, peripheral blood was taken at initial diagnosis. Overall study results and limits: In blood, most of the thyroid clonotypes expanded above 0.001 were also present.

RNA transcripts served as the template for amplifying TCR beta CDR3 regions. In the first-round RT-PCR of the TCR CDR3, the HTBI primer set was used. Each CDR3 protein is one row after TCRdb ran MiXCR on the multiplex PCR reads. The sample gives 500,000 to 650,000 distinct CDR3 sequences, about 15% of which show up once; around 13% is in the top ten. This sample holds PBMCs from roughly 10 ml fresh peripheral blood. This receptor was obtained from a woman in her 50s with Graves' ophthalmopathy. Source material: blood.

The DNA for the CDR3 is TGTGCCAGATGGGACCCTGATGAACCAGATACGCAGTATTTT. The encoded protein is CARWDPDEPDTQYF. This chain connects TRBV10-3 to TRBJ2-3; either TRBD1 or TRBD2 may fit D (5 bases each). Deletions cut 10 bases from V and 4 bases from J, with 18 bases between. This CDR3 contains 14 residues. Germline CDR1 is ENHRY and CDR2 is SYGVKD.